The TCR beta chain described here comes from a study of PD-1 blockade in classical Hodgkin lymphoma. Every patient relapsed after autologous stem cell transplantation, and brentuximab vedotin exposure varied. V gave up 5 bases and J gave up 7 bases; unmatched junction bases: 7. This CDR3 is built from 13 residues. Per the germline V gene, CDR1 is KGHSH and CDR2 is LQKENI. Produced via immunoSEQ multiplex PCR; TCRdb's table is partial and in-frame only. Of tens of thousands of clones in the sample, over 75% were seen once. The V gene is TRBV18, the J gene TRBJ2-7; 8 bases map to TRBD1. The sample here was peripheral blood mononuclear cells (PBMCs), taken at baseline. The receptor comes from a human donor with classical Hodgkin lymphoma. The CDR3 coding sequence is TGTGCCAGCTCATCAGGCGGACAGGGAGAGCAGTACTTC. It codes for CASSSGGQGEQYF. The variable domain in full, with the rest retrieved from reference TRBV18 and TRBJ2-7, is NAGVMQNPRHLVRRRGQEARLRCSPMKGHSHVYWYRQLPEEGLKFMVYLQKENIIDESGMPKERFSAEFPKEGPSILRIQQVVRGDSAAYFCASSSGGQGEQYFGPGTRLTVT.